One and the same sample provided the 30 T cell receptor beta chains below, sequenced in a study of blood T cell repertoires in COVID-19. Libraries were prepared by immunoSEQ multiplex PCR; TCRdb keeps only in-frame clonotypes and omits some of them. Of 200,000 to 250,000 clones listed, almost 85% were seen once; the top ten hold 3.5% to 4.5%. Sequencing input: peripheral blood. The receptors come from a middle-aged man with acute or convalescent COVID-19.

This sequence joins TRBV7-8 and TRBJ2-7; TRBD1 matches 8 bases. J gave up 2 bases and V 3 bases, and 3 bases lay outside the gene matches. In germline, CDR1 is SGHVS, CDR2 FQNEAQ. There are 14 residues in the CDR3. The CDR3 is CASSFGTGTYEQYF. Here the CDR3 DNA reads TGTGCCAGCAGCTTTGGGACAGGAACCTACGAGCAGTACTTC.

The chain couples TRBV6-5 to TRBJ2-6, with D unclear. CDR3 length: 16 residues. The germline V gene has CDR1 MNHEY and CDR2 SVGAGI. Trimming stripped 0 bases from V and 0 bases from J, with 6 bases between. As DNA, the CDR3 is TGTGCCAGCAGTTACTCGTTGCGCTCTGGGGCCAACGTCCTGACTTTC. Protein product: CASSYSLRSGANVLTF.

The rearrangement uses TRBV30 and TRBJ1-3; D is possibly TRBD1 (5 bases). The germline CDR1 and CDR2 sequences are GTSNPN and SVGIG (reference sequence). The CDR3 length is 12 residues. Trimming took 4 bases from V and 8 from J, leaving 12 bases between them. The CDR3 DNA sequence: TGTGCCTGGAACCTAAGGGGCGACACCATATATTTT. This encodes CAWNLRGDTIYF.

DNA for the CDR3: TGTGCCAGCAGTGAGTTGGGGCCAGCTAACTATGGCTACACCTTC. It is translated as CASSELGPANYGYTF. The chain uses TRBV2 and TRBJ1-2, with a weak D call TRBD1 (5 bases). Trimming took 3 bases from V and 0 from J, leaving 11 bases between them. The CDR3 length is 15 residues. Per the germline V gene, CDR1 is SNHLY and CDR2 is FYNNEI.

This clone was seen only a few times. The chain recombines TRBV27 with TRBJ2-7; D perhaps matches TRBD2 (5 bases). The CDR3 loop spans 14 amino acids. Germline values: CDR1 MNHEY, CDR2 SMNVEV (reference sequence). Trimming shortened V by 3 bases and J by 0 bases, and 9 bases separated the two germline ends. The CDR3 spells CASSFTGSSYEQYF. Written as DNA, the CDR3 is TGTGCCAGCAGTTTCACGGGGAGCTCCTACGAGCAGTACTTC.

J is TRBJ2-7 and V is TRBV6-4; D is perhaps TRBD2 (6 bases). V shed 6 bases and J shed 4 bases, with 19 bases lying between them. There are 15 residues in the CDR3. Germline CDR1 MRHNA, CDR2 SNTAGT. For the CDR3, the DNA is TGTGCCAGCAGATTTCGGGACGGACTAATTTACGAGCAGTACTTC. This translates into CASRFRDGLIYEQYF.

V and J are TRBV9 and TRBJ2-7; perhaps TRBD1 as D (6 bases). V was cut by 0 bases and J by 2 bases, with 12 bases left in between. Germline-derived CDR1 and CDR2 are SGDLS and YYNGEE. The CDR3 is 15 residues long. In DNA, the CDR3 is TGTGCCAGCAGCGTAGAGTCAGGGGCCACCTACGAGCAGTACTTC. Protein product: CASSVESGATYEQYF.

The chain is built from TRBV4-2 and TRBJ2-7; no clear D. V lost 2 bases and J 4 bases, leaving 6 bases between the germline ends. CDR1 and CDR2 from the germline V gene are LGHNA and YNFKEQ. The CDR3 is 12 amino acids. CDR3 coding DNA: TGTGCCAGCAGCCAATATACTTACGAGCAGTACTTC. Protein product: CASSQYTYEQYF.

The CDR3 is CASGESFLNTEAFF. The CDR3 DNA is TGTGCCAGCGGGGAGAGTTTCCTGAACACTGAAGCTTTCTTT. The chain employs TRBV6-5 and TRBJ1-1; no clear D. CDR3 length: 14 residues. Germline V gives CDR1 MNHEY, CDR2 SVGAGI. The V end was cut by 8 bases, the J end by 0 bases, with 13 bases between.

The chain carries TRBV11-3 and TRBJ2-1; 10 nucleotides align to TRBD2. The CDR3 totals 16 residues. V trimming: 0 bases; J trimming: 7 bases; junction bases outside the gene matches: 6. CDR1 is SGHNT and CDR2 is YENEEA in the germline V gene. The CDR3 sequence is CASSLDALAGVNEQFF. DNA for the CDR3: TGTGCCAGCAGCTTAGATGCCCTAGCGGGAGTAAATGAGCAGTTCTTC.

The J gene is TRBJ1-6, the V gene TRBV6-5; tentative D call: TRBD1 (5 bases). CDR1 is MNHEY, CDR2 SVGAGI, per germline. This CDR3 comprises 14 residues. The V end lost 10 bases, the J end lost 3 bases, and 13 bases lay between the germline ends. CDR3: CATSVGGYNSPLHF. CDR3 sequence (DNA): TGTGCCACGTCAGTGGGGGGCTATAATTCACCCCTCCACTTT.

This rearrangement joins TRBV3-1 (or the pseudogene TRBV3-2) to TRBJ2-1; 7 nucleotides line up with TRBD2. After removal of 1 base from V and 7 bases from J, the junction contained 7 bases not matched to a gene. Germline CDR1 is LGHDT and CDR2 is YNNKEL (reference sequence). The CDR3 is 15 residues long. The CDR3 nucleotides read TGTGCCAGCAGCCAAGTCAGCGGGACTCCAAATGAGCAGTTCTTC. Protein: CASSQVSGTPNEQFF.

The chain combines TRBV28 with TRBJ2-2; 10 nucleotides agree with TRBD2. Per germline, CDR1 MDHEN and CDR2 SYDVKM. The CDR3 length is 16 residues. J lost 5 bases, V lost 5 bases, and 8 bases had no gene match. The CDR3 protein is CASSPSGGAVTGELFF. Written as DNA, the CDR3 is TGTGCCAGCAGTCCCAGCGGGGGGGCGGTGACCGGGGAGCTGTTTTTT.

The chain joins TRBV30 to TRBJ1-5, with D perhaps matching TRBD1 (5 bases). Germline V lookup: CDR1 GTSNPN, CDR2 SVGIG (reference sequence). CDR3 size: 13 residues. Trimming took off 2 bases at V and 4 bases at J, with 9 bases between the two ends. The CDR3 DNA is TGTGCCTGGAGTCAGGGCCATAATCAGCCCCAGCATTTT. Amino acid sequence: CAWSQGHNQPQHF.

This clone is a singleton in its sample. The CDR3 bases are TGTGCTAGTGGTGAGACTGGCCGGGGTACTGATGAAAAACTGTTTTTT. Its translation: CASGETGRGTDEKLFF. The chain recombines TRBV12-5 with TRBJ1-4, with D uncertain. V was trimmed by 5 bases and J by 6 bases, leaving 19 bases between them. The CDR3 covers 16 residues. Per the germline V gene, CDR1 is LGHNT and CDR2 is FRNRAP.

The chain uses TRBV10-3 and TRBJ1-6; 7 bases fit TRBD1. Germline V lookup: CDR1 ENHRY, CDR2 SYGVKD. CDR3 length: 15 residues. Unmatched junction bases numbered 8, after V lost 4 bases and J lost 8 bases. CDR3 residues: CAISAGQTNHSPLHF. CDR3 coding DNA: TGTGCCATCAGTGCGGGACAGACTAACCATTCACCCCTCCACTTT.

The CDR3, as DNA: TGCGCCAGCAGCTTGGTCCCACAGGTCGCAGCCAGCTACACCTTC. It codes for CASSLVPQVAASYTF. This sequence joins TRBV5-1 and TRBJ1-2; D is possibly TRBD1 (5 bases). This CDR3 is 15 amino acids long. Germline V gives CDR1 SGHRS, CDR2 YFSETQ. The V end was cut by 0 bases, the J end by 9 bases, with 18 bases between.

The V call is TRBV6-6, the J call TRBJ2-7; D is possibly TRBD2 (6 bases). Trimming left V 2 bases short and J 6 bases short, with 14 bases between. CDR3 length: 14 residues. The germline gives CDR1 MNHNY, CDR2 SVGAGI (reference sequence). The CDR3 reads CASSYAWGDGEQYF. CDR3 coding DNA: TGTGCCAGCAGTTACGCGTGGGGGGACGGCGAGCAGTACTTC.

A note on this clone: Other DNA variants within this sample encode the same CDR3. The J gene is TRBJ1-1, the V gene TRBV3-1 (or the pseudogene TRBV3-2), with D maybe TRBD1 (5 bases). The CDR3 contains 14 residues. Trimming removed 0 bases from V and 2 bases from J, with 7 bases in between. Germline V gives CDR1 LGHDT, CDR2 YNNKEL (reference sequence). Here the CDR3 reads CASSQEGGNTEAFF. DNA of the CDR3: TGTGCCAGCAGCCAAGAGGGGGGAAACACTGAAGCTTTCTTT.

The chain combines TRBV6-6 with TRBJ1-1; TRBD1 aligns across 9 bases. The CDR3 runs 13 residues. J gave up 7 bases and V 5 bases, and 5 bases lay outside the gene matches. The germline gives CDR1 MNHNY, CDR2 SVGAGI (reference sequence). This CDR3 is CASSHGDRVEAFF. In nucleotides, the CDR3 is TGTGCCAGCAGTCACGGGGACAGGGTTGAAGCTTTCTTT.

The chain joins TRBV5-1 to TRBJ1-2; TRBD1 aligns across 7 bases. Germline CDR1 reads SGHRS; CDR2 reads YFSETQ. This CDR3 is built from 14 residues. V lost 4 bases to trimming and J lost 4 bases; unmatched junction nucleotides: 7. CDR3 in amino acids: CASSVGTVGYGYTF. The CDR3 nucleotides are TGCGCCAGCAGCGTGGGGACAGTAGGCTATGGCTACACCTTC.

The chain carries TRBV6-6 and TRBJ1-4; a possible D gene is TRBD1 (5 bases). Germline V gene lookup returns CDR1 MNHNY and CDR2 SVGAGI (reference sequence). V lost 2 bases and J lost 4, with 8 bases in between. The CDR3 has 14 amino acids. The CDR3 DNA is TGTGCCAGCAGTTACCGGCAGGGTAATGAAAAACTGTTTTTT. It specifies CASSYRQGNEKLFF.

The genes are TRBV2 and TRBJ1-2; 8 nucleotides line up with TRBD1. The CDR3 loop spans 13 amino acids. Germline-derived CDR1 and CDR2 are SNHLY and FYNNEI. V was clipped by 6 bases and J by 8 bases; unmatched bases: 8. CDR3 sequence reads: CASREGQDGGYTF. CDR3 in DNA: TGTGCCAGCAGGGAGGGACAGGACGGGGGCTACACCTTC.

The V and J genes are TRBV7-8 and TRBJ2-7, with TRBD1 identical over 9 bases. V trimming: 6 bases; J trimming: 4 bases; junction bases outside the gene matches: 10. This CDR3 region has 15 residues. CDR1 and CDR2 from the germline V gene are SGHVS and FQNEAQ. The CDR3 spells CASSFRDRAWYEQYF. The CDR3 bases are TGTGCCAGCAGTTTCCGGGACAGGGCCTGGTACGAGCAGTACTTC. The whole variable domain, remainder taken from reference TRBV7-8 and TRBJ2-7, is GAGVSQSPRYKVAKRGQDVALRCDPISGHVSLFWYQQALGQGPEFLTYFQNEAQLDKSGLPSDRFFAERPEGSVSTLKIQRTQQEDSAVYLCASSFRDRAWYEQYFGPGTRLTVT.

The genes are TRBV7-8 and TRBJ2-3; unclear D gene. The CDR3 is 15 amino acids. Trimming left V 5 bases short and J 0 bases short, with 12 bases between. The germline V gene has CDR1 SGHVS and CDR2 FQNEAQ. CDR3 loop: CASSQEFGSTDTQYF. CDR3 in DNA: TGTGCCAGCAGCCAGGAATTCGGGAGCACAGATACGCAGTATTTT. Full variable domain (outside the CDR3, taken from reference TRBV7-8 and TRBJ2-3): GAGVSQSPRYKVAKRGQDVALRCDPISGHVSLFWYQQALGQGPEFLTYFQNEAQLDKSGLPSDRFFAERPEGSVSTLKIQRTQQEDSAVYLCASSQEFGSTDTQYFGPGTRLTVL.

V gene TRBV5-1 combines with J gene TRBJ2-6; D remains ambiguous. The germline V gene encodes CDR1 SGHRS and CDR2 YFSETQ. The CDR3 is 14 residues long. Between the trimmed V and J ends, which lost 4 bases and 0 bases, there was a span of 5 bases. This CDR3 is CASSPSSGANVLTF. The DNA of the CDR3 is TGCGCCAGCAGCCCGAGCTCTGGGGCCAACGTCCTGACTTTC.

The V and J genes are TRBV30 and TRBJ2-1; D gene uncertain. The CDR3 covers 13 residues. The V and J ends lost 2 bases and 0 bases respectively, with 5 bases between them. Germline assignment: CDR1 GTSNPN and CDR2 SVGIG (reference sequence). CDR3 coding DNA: TGTGCCTGGAGTTCCTACTCCTACAATGAGCAGTTCTTC. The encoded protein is CAWSSYSYNEQFF.

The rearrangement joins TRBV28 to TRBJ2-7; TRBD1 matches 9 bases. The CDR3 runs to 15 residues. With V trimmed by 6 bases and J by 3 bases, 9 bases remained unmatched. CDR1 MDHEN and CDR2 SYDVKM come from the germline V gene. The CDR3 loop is CASRPNRGRLYEQYF. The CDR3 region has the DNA TGTGCCAGCAGACCCAACAGGGGGCGACTCTACGAGCAGTACTTC.

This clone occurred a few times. The CDR3 sequence is CAWSVIDRGTEKLFF. The DNA for the CDR3 is TGTGCCTGGAGTGTAATAGATAGGGGGACCGAAAAACTGTTTTTT. The V call is TRBV30, the J call TRBJ1-4; D might be TRBD1 (6 bases). Germline loops: CDR1 GTSNPN, CDR2 SVGIG (reference sequence). The CDR3 extends over 15 amino acids. V lost 0 bases and J 8 bases, leaving 16 bases between the germline ends.

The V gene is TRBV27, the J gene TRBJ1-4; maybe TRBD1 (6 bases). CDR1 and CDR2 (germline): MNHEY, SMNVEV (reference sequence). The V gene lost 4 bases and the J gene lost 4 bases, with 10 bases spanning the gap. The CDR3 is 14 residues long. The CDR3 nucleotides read TGTGCCAGCAGTTCACTACAGGGTAATGAAAAACTGTTTTTT. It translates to CASSSLQGNEKLFF.